The 5 T cell receptor beta chains presented below share a single source sample, sequenced in a study of T cell responses to AZD1222 COVID-19 vaccine. Some clones are missing from TCRdb's copy, which holds only in-frame ones; the method was immunoSEQ multiplex PCR. The profile shows 120,000 to 150,000 clones, approximately 94% of them singletons. Here the sequenced sample was peripheral blood, taken on day 0 of AZD1222 vaccination. The receptors derive from an adult in good health.

V is TRBV19 and J is TRBJ1-1; a weak D match, TRBD1 (5 bases). Germline assignment: CDR1 LNHDA and CDR2 SQIVND (reference sequence). This CDR3 has 14 amino acids. The V and J ends lost 4 bases and 2 bases respectively, with 11 bases between them. CDR3 in amino acids: CASSTGRVNTEAFF. The DNA of the CDR3 is TGTGCCAGTAGTACGGGACGGGTCAACACTGAAGCTTTCTTT.

This rearrangement joins TRBV5-1 to TRBJ2-1, with D possibly matching TRBD2 (6 bases). V was cut by 3 bases and J by 0 bases, with 10 bases left in between. CDR1 is SGHRS, CDR2 YFSETQ, per germline. The length of the CDR3 is 15 residues. CDR3 region: CASSYGSLSYNEQFF. In DNA form, the CDR3 reads TGCGCCAGCAGCTACGGGAGTCTCTCCTACAATGAGCAGTTCTTC.

The chain is built from TRBV6-1 and TRBJ2-3, with D maybe TRBD1 (6 bases). Looked up from germline, CDR1 is MNHNS and CDR2 is SASEGT. Trimming took off 1 base at V and 2 bases at J, with 13 bases between the two ends. The CDR3 contains 16 residues. CDR3: CASSEGTGSYTDTQYF. The CDR3 DNA reads as TGTGCCAGCAGTGAAGGCACAGGGAGTTACACAGATACGCAGTATTTT.

The chain carries TRBV7-2 and TRBJ2-1; D tentatively fits TRBD1 or TRBD2 (5 bases each). The CDR3 spans 17 residues. Trimming took 5 bases from V and 4 from J, leaving 21 bases between them. The V gene's germline CDR1 is SGHTA and CDR2 FQGNSA. DNA for the CDR3: TGTGCCAGCAGCATCTCCGGGACCCGAAGCCTATACAATGAGCAGTTCTTC. Protein: CASSISGTRSLYNEQFF.

The genes are TRBV10-2 and TRBJ2-1; 9 nucleotides align to TRBD2. The CDR3 length is 15 residues. Germline V lookup: CDR1 WSHSY, CDR2 SAAADI. The V and J ends lost 6 bases and 9 bases, in that order; junction bases with no gene match: 12. The CDR3 loop is CASSPGVAGAGEQFF. The CDR3 DNA follows: TGCGCCAGCAGCCCGGGGGTAGCGGGAGCGGGTGAGCAGTTCTTC.